Below are 22 T cell receptor beta chains sequenced from a single sample in a study of a mutant IDH1 vaccine in newly diagnosed glioma. Described time point: week 11, during vaccination. What each vaccine dose contained was 300 ug of mutant IDH1 20-mer peptide, accompanied by topical imiquimod. Their antigen targets remain unknown. The protocol was immunoSEQ multiplex PCR, while the TCRdb copy is restricted to in-frame clones and leaves out a portion. The table has around 100,000 clones, roughly 90% seen once. This sample comprised PBMCs, obtained from a glioma patient whose treatment included an IDH1 peptide vaccine. These receptors all stem from a woman aged 50 to 60 with glioma.

The rearrangement joins TRBV7-9 to TRBJ1-1; D might be TRBD1 (6 bases). V lost 6 bases to trimming and J lost 1 base, with 15 bases between them. This CDR3 has 15 residues. The germline gives CDR1 SEHNR, CDR2 FQNEAQ (reference sequence). For the CDR3, the DNA is TGTGCCAGCAGTCCCGAGGGGGTGACGAACACTGAAGCTTTCTTT. Protein product: CASSPEGVTNTEAFF.

This chain uses TRBV18 with TRBJ2-5, with 8 bases that match TRBD1. The CDR3 is 17 amino acids. The V and J ends lost 3 bases and 2 bases, in that order; junction bases with no gene match: 11. CDR1 and CDR2 (germline): KGHSH, LQKENI. In nucleotides, the CDR3 is TGTGCCAGCTCACCTTACCGAGCAGGACAGGGTCAAGAGACCCAGTACTTC. Its translation: CASSPYRAGQGQETQYF.

The genes are TRBV10-3 and TRBJ2-7; D is perhaps TRBD2 (5 bases). Trimming took 5 bases from V and 10 from J, leaving 21 bases between them. Germline V gene data show CDR1 as ENHRY and CDR2 as SYGVKD. The CDR3 contains 14 residues. This CDR3 reads CAISTPERAPRQYF. The CDR3 DNA follows: TGTGCCATCAGTACCCCCGAGAGGGCCCCTCGACAGTACTTC.

This rearrangement joins TRBV5-6 to TRBJ2-7; D possibly matches TRBD1 or TRBD2 (6 bases each). V lost 2 bases, J lost 6 bases, and 9 bases lay in between. The germline gives CDR1 SGHDT, CDR2 YYEEEE. The CDR3 has 12 amino acids. The CDR3 DNA reads TGTGCCAGCAGCTTTGGGGGGCTCGAGCAGTACTTC. It specifies CASSFGGLEQYF.

The chain uses TRBV5-1 and TRBJ2-7, with D uncertain. Germline V gives CDR1 SGHRS, CDR2 YFSETQ. The CDR3 covers 15 residues. The V and J ends lost 5 bases and 2 bases respectively, with 17 bases between them. CDR3 protein: CASSREADPTYEQYF. The CDR3, as DNA: TGCGCCAGCAGTCGTGAGGCCGATCCAACCTACGAGCAGTACTTC.

The rearrangement links TRBV6-6 to TRBJ2-7; D call uncertain. CDR1 is MNHNY and CDR2 is SVGAGI in the germline V gene (reference sequence). The CDR3 sequence is 13 residues long. V lost 0 bases and J 3 bases, leaving 6 bases between the germline ends. This chain's CDR3 is CASSYSRDYEQYF. CDR3 DNA sequence: TGTGCCAGCAGTTACTCCCGCGACTACGAGCAGTACTTC.

The chain recombines TRBV7-2 with TRBJ2-7; TRBD2 agrees at 10 bases. The junction had 6 bases not matched to a gene; V was cut back by 5 bases and J by 2 bases. This CDR3 spans 15 amino acids. Per the germline V gene, CDR1 is SGHTA and CDR2 is FQGNSA. CDR3 sequence: CASSPGTSAAYEQYF. DNA for the CDR3: TGTGCCAGCAGCCCCGGGACTAGCGCCGCCTACGAGCAGTACTTC.

The chain carries TRBV6-6 and TRBJ2-7, with TRBD2 matching 7 bases. CDR1 is MNHNY, CDR2 SVGAGI, per germline (reference sequence). The CDR3 runs 12 residues. With V trimmed by 6 bases and J by 3 bases, 2 bases remained unmatched. The DNA of the CDR3 is TGTGCCAGCAGCGGACTAGGCTACGAGCAGTACTTC. This encodes CASSGLGYEQYF.

This clone was counted only a few times. The rearrangement links TRBV7-2 to TRBJ2-3; 8 bases fit TRBD2. Trimming removed 1 base from V and 6 bases from J; junction bases left unmatched: 9. This CDR3 is 16 amino acids long. The germline V gene has CDR1 SGHTA and CDR2 FQGNSA. CDR3 region: CASSLGLAGLRDTQYF. The CDR3 DNA follows: TGTGCCAGCAGCTTAGGTTTAGCGGGGTTACGGGATACGCAGTATTTT.

The CDR3 DNA reads TGTGCCAGCAGCCTGCAACCGACTTCCTACGAGCAGTACTTC. Protein product: CASSLQPTSYEQYF. This chain connects TRBV7-9 to TRBJ2-5; D remains unclear. The J call is doubtful: the DNA matches TRBJ2-7 better. This CDR3 has 14 residues. Germline assignment: CDR1 SEHNR and CDR2 FQNEAQ (reference sequence).

In DNA, the CDR3 is TGCGCCAGCAGCGGGCAGGGCCGACTCTACGAGCAGTACTTC. It specifies CASSGQGRLYEQYF. The rearrangement uses TRBV5-1 and TRBJ2-7, with D perhaps TRBD1 (5 bases). The CDR3 has 14 residues. The V gene lost 4 bases and the J gene lost 3 bases, with 14 bases spanning the gap. Germline-derived CDR1 and CDR2 are SGHRS and YFSETQ. Supplemented by reference TRBV5-1 and TRBJ2-7, the full variable domain reads KAGVTQTPRYLIKTRGQQVTLSCSPISGHRSVSWYQQTPGQGLQFLFEYFSETQRNKGNFPGRFSGRQFSNSRSEMNVSTLELGDSALYLCASSGQGRLYEQYFGPGTRLTVT.

The chain carries TRBV28 and TRBJ1-1; the D is unclear. The ends were cut back, 3 bases at V and 7 bases at J, with 6 bases in the middle. Per germline, CDR1 MDHEN and CDR2 SYDVKM. The CDR3 sequence is 11 residues long. CDR3 nucleotides: TGTGCCAGCAGTTTTGGCGGTGAAGCTTTCTTT. This codes for CASSFGGEAFF.

This clone is a singleton in its sample. CDR3 amino acids: CASRPRGSNEKLFF. The CDR3 nucleotides read TGTGCCAGCAGACCAAGGGGATCTAATGAAAAACTGTTTTTT. J is TRBJ1-4 and V is TRBV6-5; TRBD1 is a possible D gene (5 bases). Trimming left V 6 bases short and J 3 bases short, with 11 bases between. The germline V gene encodes CDR1 MNHEY and CDR2 SVGAGI. This CDR3 region has 14 residues.

In its sample, this clone was seen once. The chain links TRBV29-1 to TRBJ2-7, with D possibly being TRBD2 (6 bases). Trimming took off 6 bases at V and 1 base at J, with 13 bases between the two ends. Germline values: CDR1 SQVTM, CDR2 ANQGSEA. The CDR3 spans 13 residues. CDR3 nucleotides: TGCAGCGTCGGAGGGTCGTCATCCTACGAGCAGTACTTC. It encodes CSVGGSSSYEQYF.

The chain combines TRBV12-5 with TRBJ2-4, with 10 bases matching TRBD1. CDR3 size: 16 residues. J lost 8 bases, V lost 2 bases, and 9 bases had no gene match. The germline V gene encodes CDR1 LGHNT and CDR2 FRNRAP. CDR3 sequence (DNA): TGTGCTAGTGGTTTGTCCCCGGGACAGGGGAGGCACATTCAGTACTTC. It specifies CASGLSPGQGRHIQYF. The variable domain in full, completed from reference TRBV12-5 and TRBJ2-4, reads DARVTQTPRHKVTEMGQEVTMRCQPILGHNTVFWYRQTMMQGLELLAYFRNRAPLDDSGMPKDRFSAEMPDATLATLKIQPSEPRDSAVYFCASGLSPGQGRHIQYFGAGTRLSVL.

The chain joins TRBV2 to TRBJ1-5; no clear D gene. Germline lookup yields CDR1 SNHLY and CDR2 FYNNEI. Trimming took 5 bases from V and 2 from J, leaving 4 bases between them. This CDR3 region has 12 residues. The CDR3 bases are TGTGCCAGCAGTCTCGGCAATCAGCCCCAGCATTTT. Its translation is CASSLGNQPQHF.

DNA for the CDR3: TGTGCCAGCACCACCGGGGCGGCCGGCTACAATGAGCAGTTCTTC. Its translation is CASTTGAAGYNEQFF. V and J are TRBV6-5 and TRBJ2-1; D is possibly TRBD1 or TRBD2 (5 bases each). Germline CDR1 MNHEY, CDR2 SVGAGI. The CDR3 has 15 amino acids. V lost 7 bases and J lost 3, with 16 bases in between.

This clone was detected only a few times. V is TRBV5-4 and J is TRBJ2-2, with a tentative D call TRBD2 (6 bases). Germline CDR1 is SGHNT and CDR2 is YYREEE (reference sequence). This CDR3 is 15 amino acids long. The V and J ends lost 3 bases and 0 bases respectively, with 9 bases between them. The CDR3 bases are TGTGCCAGCAGCTCAGGAGGGACGAACACCGGGGAGCTGTTTTTT. Residues: CASSSGGTNTGELFF.

The V and J genes are TRBV6-1 and TRBJ1-1; no clear D gene. This CDR3 has 12 residues. Germline CDR1 MNHNS, CDR2 SASEGT. With 3 bases removed from V and 11 bases from J, the gap between germline ends came to 13 bases. Here the CDR3 DNA reads TGTGCCAGCAGTGAGGAGTTCCGGCGGGCTTTCTTT. Protein: CASSEEFRRAFF.

The chain employs TRBV9 and TRBJ2-7; D may be TRBD1 (6 bases). Germline CDR1 and CDR2: SGDLS and YYNGEE. Trimming pared 2 bases from V and 3 bases from J, leaving 15 bases between. This CDR3 spans 15 amino acids. The CDR3: CASSVSGTPNYEQYF. The CDR3 nucleotides are TGTGCCAGCAGCGTCTCCGGGACACCGAACTACGAGCAGTACTTC. Full variable domain (missing parts from reference TRBV9 and TRBJ2-7): DSGVTQTPKHLITATGQRVTLRCSPRSGDLSVYWYQQSLDQGLQFLIQYYNGEERAKGNILERFSAQQFPDLHSELNLSSLELGDSALYFCASSVSGTPNYEQYFGPGTRLTVT.

The count of this clone is one. V is TRBV19 and J is TRBJ1-4; D possibly corresponds to TRBD1 (6 bases). The CDR3 extends over 14 amino acids. Per germline, CDR1 LNHDA and CDR2 SQIVND (reference sequence). Deletions cut 2 bases from V and 8 bases from J, with 12 bases between. CDR3 in amino acids: CASSIQGFGEKLFF. The CDR3 DNA is TGTGCCAGTAGTATACAGGGGTTTGGAGAAAAACTGTTTTTT. Together with reference TRBV19 and TRBJ1-4, the CDR3 gives the full variable domain: DGGITQSPKYLFRKEGQNVTLSCEQNLNHDAMYWYRQDPGQGLRLIYYSQIVNDFQKGDIAEGYSVSREKKESFPLTVTSAQKNPTAFYLCASSIQGFGEKLFFGSGTQLSVL.

The chain has TRBV18 and TRBJ2-3, with 9 bases lining up with TRBD2. The germline V gene has CDR1 KGHSH and CDR2 LQKENI. V shed 6 bases and J 6 bases; nucleotides not matched to a gene: 7. The CDR3 contains 14 residues. CDR3 in DNA: TGTGCCAGCTCCCACTCGGGGACTAGCGATACGCAGTATTTT. Translating gives CASSHSGTSDTQYF.